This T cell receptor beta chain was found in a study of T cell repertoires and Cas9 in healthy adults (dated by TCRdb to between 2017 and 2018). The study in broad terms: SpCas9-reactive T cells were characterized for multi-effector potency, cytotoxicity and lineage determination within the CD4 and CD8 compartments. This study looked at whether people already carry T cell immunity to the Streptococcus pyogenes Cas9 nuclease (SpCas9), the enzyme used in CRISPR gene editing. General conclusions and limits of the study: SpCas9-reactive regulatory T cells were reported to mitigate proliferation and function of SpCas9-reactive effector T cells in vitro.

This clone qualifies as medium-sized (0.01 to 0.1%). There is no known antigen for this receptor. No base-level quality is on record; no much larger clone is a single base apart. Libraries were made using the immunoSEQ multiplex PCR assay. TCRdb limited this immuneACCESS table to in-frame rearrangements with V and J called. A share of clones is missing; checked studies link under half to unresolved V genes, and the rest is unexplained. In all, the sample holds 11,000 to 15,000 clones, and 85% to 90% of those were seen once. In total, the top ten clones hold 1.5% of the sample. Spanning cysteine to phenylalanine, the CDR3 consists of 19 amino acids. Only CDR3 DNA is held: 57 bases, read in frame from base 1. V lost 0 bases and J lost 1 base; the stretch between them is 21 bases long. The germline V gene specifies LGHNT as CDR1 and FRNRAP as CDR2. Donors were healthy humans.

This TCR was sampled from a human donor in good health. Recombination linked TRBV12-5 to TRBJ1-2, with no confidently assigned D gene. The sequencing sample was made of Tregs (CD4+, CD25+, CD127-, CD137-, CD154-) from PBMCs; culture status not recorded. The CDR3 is CASGLVPKESDEVNYGYTF. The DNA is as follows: TGTGCTAGTGGTTTGGTACCGAAGGAATCGGACGAGGTTAACTATGGCTACACCTTC.